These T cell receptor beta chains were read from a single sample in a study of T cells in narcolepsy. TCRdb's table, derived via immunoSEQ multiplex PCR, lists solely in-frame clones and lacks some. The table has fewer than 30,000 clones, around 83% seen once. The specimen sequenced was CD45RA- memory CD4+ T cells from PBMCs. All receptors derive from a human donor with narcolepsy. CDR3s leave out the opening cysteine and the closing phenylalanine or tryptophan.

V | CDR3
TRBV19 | ASISFSREWNEQF
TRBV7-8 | ASSFGTSGSDTQY
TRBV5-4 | ASSLFRGQANEQF
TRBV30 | AWTPLTGEFSGNTIY
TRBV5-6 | ASRYRDRPSNTEAF
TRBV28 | ASSLWRQIRADTQY
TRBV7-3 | ASSPGIYNEQF
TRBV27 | ASSHGGQGARTNEKLF
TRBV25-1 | ASSGREYQETQY
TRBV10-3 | AISESGTQSNYGYT
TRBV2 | ASRARLAGGGETQY
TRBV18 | ASSPSAGQAYEQY
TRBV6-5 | ASSYAGTSSYEQY
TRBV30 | AWSPLATGSSGNTIY
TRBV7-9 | ASRPLAASSYNEQF
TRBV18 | ASSTGQASNQPQH
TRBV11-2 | ASSLGASEITDTQY
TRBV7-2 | ASSPGTGNYQPQH
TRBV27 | ASRQQGVKNIQY
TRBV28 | ASSLGLNRELF
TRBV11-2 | ASSQQGNEQY
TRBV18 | ASSPGRNEQF
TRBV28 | ATLGSGQGRHEQY
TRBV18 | ASSPGGQGSGANVLT
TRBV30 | AWSKGVTIY
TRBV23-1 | ASSQSIGQVYNSPLH
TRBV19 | ASRGQGASRHGYT
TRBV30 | AWSVVGTGPTGELF
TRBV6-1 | ASSVGTADIEKLF
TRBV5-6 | ASSLVGVEQF
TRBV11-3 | ASSSTGTGYSGANVLT
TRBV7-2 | ASSLLGSGSTDTQY
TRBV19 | ASSALGGGELF
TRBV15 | ATSRSSGGAYEQY
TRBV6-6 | ASRGRGRGTDTQY
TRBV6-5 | ASSQQGNRAEKLF
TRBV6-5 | ASRTGLRDTIY
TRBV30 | AWSVSAGLVAVKNYGYT
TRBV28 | ASSLVGGTLGNEQF
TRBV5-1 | ASSLSGDTEAF
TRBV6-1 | ASTRQGYQPQH
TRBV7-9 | ASSGQEPSRDKLF